This T cell receptor beta chain was captured by sequencing in a study of Graves' ophthalmopathy and Graves' hyperthyroidism. Study outcomes and limitations: In blood, most expanded thyroid clonotypes above 0.001 frequency were also detected.

Amplification of TCR beta CDR3 regions used RNA transcripts. The first round was an RT-PCR with HTBI primers, and the second round was a multiplex PCR. One entry per CDR3 protein, called by TCRdb with MiXCR from the multiplex PCR reads. The data show under 350,000 distinct CDR3 sequences, 15% to 20% seen once. The CDR3 totals 15 residues. Germline V gives CDR1 SGHAT, CDR2 FQNNGV. Trimming cost V 3 bases and J 1 base, with 9 bases left between them. The PBMCs used were ones drawn from around 10 ml of fresh peripheral blood. This clonotype was picked up many times. Its matching antigen is unknown. This TCR came from an adult man with Graves' ophthalmopathy. V usage is TRBV11-2 and J usage is TRBJ2-2; D is undetermined. The sequenced sample was peripheral blood. Written as DNA, the CDR3 is TGTGCCAGCAGCTTTTTTCCCCTGAACACCGGGGAGCTGTTTTTT. Translation gives CASSFFPLNTGELFF.